This T cell receptor beta chain was found in a study of blood T cell repertoires in COVID-19. Whole-study context: Acute-phase and convalescent COVID-19 samples originated in the United States, Italy and Spain. T cells, B-cell-depleted T cells, or PBMCs supplied cDNA or gDNA.

CDR3 length: 19 residues. Seattle's cohort entered during active infection and was followed longitudinally. In the original workflow: Amplification of reference gene primers provided the estimated nucleated cell counts. Repertoires were generated with immunoSEQ multiplex PCR, while TCRdb's copy carries only in-frame clones and drops some. V and J calls and clone size are given by that table; D and trimming were obtained from the DNA. The profile shows about 140,000 clones, about 88% of them singletons. Sequencing input: peripheral blood. The chain uses TRBV12-2 and TRBJ1-6; TRBD1, the D gene given by the table, was not confirmed from the DNA. TRBV12-2 is a documented pseudogene. This receptor was identified in a human donor with COVID-19, enrolled during active disease. The donor label of this sample is uncertain. As DNA, the CDR3 is TGTGCAAGTCGATACTTCTTAGGAGGACAGGGGGCGCGGGATTCACCCCTCCACTTT. It encodes CASRYFLGGQGARDSPLHF.